Listed here are 10 T cell receptor beta chains from one sample, sequenced in a study of human T cells and chemical hapten exposure. Indicated time point: patch test 2, 6 weeks after DPC sensitization. Treatment meaning: therapeutic diphenylcyclopropenone sensitization with weekly scalp DPC. MiXCR was run by TCRdb on the RACE reads, yielding one entry per CDR3 protein. The sample yields some 350,000 distinct CDR3 sequences, more than 5% seen once. This material consisted of whole blood, taken in connection with sensitization to the hapten diphenylcyclopropenone (DPC). The receptors come from a woman younger than 35 with alopecia areata. Some clones in this sample may be carry-over from other donors' samples.

This clonotype has a count of ten or more. The junction departs from the called germline gene at one end, perhaps through a read error. The genes are TRBV12-3 or TRBV12-4 and TRBJ1-1, with TRBD1 as a possible D gene (5 bases). The CDR3 is 16 amino acids. The CDR3 DNA sequence: TGTGCCAGCAGTCTATCAGGGATCCGGGGAGCAAAGAAAGCCTTCTTT. This codes for CASSLSGIRGAKKAFF.

This clonotype has just a few counts. The gene calls are TRBV3-1 and TRBJ2-7; D is perhaps TRBD1 (5 bases). The germline V and J ends were trimmed by 0 bases and 6 bases, with 12 bases remaining between them. This CDR3 spans 14 amino acids. Germline CDR1 LGHDT, CDR2 YNNKEL (reference sequence). CDR3 sequence (DNA): TGTGCCAGCAGCCAAGACCAGGGCAGTGGCGAGCAGTACTTC. This codes for CASSQDQGSGEQYF.

V and J are TRBV24-1 and TRBJ1-5; the D is unclear. Germline V gene data show CDR1 as KGHDR and CDR2 as SFDVKD. The V end was cut by 7 bases, the J end by 1 base, with 7 bases between. This CDR3 spans 13 amino acids. For the CDR3, the DNA is TGTGCCACCAGCCATCGGAGCAATCAGCCCCAGCATTTT. Its protein product is CATSHRSNQPQHF.

This clonotype was found many times. The gene calls are TRBV6-5 and TRBJ1-2; D not certain. Trimming shortened V by 0 bases and J by 0 bases, and 14 bases separated the two germline ends. The CDR3 spans 17 residues. Per the germline V gene, CDR1 is MNHEY and CDR2 is SVGAGI. CDR3: CASSYSLSTVANYGYTF. In DNA form, the CDR3 reads TGTGCCAGCAGTTACTCTTTGTCGACGGTAGCTAACTATGGCTACACCTTC.

This clonotype has at least ten counts. The chain recombines TRBV7-9 with TRBJ1-6; 7 bases map to TRBD1. The CDR3 has 14 amino acids. With 5 bases clipped from V and 9 bases from J, the junction kept 7 bases outside the gene matches. Germline-derived CDR1 and CDR2 are SEHNR and FQNEAQ (reference sequence). The CDR3 sequence is CASSRTGITSPLHF. In DNA form, the CDR3 reads TGTGCCAGCAGCCGGACAGGAATTACTTCACCCCTCCACTTT.

This chain links TRBV4-3 with TRBJ2-3, with 15 bases that match TRBD2. V lost 3 bases, J lost 2 bases, and 12 bases stayed unmatched. Germline CDR1 and CDR2: LGHNA and YSLEER. This CDR3 comprises 20 residues. The CDR3 region has the DNA TGCGCCAGCAGCCACCGTGTTTCGGGACTAGCGGGGGGTTACACAGATACGCAGTATTTT. This encodes CASSHRVSGLAGGYTDTQYF.

This clonotype has a handful of counts. This rearrangement joins TRBV7-2 to TRBJ2-3; D could derive from TRBD1 or TRBD2 (5 bases each). This CDR3 spans 14 amino acids. CDR1 and CDR2 from the germline V gene are SGHTA and FQGNSA. Deletions cut 5 bases from V and 7 bases from J, with 16 bases between. The CDR3 protein is CASSTRGVEYTQYF. CDR3 coding DNA: TGTGCCAGCAGCACTAGAGGGGTGGAATATACGCAGTATTTT.

This clonotype was counted at least ten times. The chain employs TRBV6-2 or TRBV6-3 and TRBJ2-7; D ambiguous. V gave up 5 bases and J gave up 2 bases, with 13 bases separating them. The CDR3 runs to 14 residues. Germline CDR1 is MNHEY and CDR2 is SVGEGT. CDR3 protein: CASSPDGYTYEQYF. Here the CDR3 DNA reads TGTGCCAGCAGTCCCGACGGATACACCTACGAGCAGTACTTC.

The genes are TRBV6-5 and TRBJ1-5; D not certain. The germline V gene encodes CDR1 MNHEY and CDR2 SVGAGI. This CDR3 contains 14 residues. V shed 2 bases and J shed 3 bases, with 8 bases lying between them. The CDR3 region has the DNA TGTGCCAGCAGTTACAACAGCCTCAATCAGCCCCAGCATTTT. Translating gives CASSYNSLNQPQHF.

This clonotype appeared a few times. V is TRBV20-1 and J is TRBJ1-1; 7 bases line up with TRBD1. The trim removed 5 bases at V and 0 bases at J, leaving 3 bases unmatched. The CDR3 sequence is 13 residues long. Germline V lookup: CDR1 DFQATT, CDR2 SNEGSKA (reference sequence). In DNA, the CDR3 is TGCAGTGCTGTGACAGGGATGAACACTGAAGCTTTCTTT. Translating gives CSAVTGMNTEAFF.